The subject of this entry is one T cell receptor (beta chain). The sample originates from a study of blood T cell repertoires in COVID-19. Study in general: The United States, Italy and Spain were the sources of the acute and convalescent COVID-19 samples.

This study enrolled people aged 18 to 89 from approximately 25 US geographic areas. Sequencing used immunoSEQ multiplex PCR; TCRdb keeps in-frame clones, though not all of them. Of roughly 220,000 clones listed, around 84% are singletons. What was sequenced was PBMCs or T cells enriched from blood (not recorded which). The clonotype originates from a woman between 35 and 50 years old who had recovered from COVID-19.

The chain's CDR3 is CASSLEGDGYTF. The DNA for the CDR3 is TGTGCCAGCAGCTTAGAAGGGGATGGCTACACCTTC. The V call is TRBV11-1, the J call TRBJ1-2; TRBD1 is a possible D gene (5 bases). V was cut by 1 base and J by 6 bases, with 6 bases left in between. The germline V gene has CDR1 SGHAT and CDR2 FQDESV (reference sequence). CDR3 size: 12 residues.